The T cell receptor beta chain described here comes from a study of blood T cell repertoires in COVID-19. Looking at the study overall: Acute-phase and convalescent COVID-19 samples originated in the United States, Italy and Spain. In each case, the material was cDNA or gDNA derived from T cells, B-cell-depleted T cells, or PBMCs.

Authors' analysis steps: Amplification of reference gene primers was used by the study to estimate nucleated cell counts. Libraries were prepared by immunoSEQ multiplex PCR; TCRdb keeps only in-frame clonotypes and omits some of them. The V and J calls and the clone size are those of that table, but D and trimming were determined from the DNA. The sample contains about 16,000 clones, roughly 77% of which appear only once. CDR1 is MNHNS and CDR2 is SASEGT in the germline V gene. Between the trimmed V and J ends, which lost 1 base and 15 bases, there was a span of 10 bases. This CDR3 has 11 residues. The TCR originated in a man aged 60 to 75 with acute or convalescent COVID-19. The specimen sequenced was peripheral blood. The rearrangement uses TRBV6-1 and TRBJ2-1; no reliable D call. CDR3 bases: TGTGCCAGCAGTGAAGAGAGTCGGAGGTTCTTC. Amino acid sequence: CASSEESRRFF.